The clone carrying this T cell receptor (beta chain) was counted a single time. Its antigen is not known. Germline assignment: CDR1 MGHDK and CDR2 SYGVNS. The CDR3 runs 14 residues. J gave up 5 bases and V 0 bases, and 3 bases lay outside the gene matches. In the PCR, 60 Vbeta and 13 Jbeta primers were used. Clones were sequenced by immunoSEQ multiplex PCR, and TCRdb holds only the in-frame ones, with some missing. The sample includes around 90,000 clones, approximately 80% seen only once; the top ten take 3% to 4%. The sample is drawn from a study of cytomegalovirus exposure and HLA in healthy donors. The study's findings and limits: Segments of the TCR beta V type were, in most cases, productive about 87% or about 30% of the time in an earlier analysis.

The sequenced sample consisted of PBMCs. The chain couples TRBV25-1 to TRBJ2-5; 7 nucleotides align to TRBD2. This TCR derives from a woman aged 40 to 49 in good health and CMV-seronegative. CDR3 region: CASSEYLGGETQYF. CDR3 DNA sequence: TGTGCCAGCAGTGAATACTTGGGGGGGGAGACCCAGTACTTC.